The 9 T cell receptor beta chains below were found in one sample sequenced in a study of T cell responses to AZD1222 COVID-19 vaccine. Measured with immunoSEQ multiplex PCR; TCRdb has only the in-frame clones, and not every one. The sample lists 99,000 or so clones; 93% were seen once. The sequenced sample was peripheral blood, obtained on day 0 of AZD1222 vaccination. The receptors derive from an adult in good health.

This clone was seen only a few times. CDR3 nucleotides: TGTGCCAGCAGCCCAGGGGGGGTCGAGCAGTACTTC. Residues: CASSPGGVEQYF. This chain connects TRBV9 to TRBJ2-7, with D tentatively TRBD1 or TRBD2 (7 bases each). V lost 4 bases and J 6 bases, leaving 11 bases between the germline ends. CDR1 and CDR2 from the germline V gene are SGDLS and YYNGEE. This CDR3 region has 12 residues.

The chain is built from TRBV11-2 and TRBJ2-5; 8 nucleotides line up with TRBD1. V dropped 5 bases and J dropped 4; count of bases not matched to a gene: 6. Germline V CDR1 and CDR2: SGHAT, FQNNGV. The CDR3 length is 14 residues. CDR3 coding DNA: TGTGCCAGCAGCCCAACCAGGGGGCTAGAGACCCAGTACTTC. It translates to CASSPTRGLETQYF.

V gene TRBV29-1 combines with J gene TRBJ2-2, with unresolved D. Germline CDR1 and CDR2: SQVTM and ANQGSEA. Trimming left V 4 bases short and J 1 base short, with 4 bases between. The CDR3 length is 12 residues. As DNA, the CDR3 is TGCAGCGTTGCCAAGAACACCGGGGAGCTGTTTTTT. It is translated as CSVAKNTGELFF.

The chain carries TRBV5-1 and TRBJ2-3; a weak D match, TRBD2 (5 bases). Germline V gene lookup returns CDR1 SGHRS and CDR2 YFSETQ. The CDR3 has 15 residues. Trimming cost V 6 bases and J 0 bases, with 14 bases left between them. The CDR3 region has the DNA TGCGCCAGCAAAGACTACGGCACCAGCACAGATACGCAGTATTTT. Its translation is CASKDYGTSTDTQYF. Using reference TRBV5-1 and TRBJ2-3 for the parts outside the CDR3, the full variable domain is KAGVTQTPRYLIKTRGQQVTLSCSPISGHRSVSWYQQTPGQGLQFLFEYFSETQRNKGNFPGRFSGRQFSNSRSEMNVSTLELGDSALYLCASKDYGTSTDTQYFGPGTRLTVL.

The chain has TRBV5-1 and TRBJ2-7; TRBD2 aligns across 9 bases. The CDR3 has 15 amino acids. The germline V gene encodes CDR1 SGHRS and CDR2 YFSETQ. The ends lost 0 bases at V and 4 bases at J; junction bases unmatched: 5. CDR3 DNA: TGCGCCAGCAGCTTGGCATTAGCGGGAGATTACGAGCAGTACTTC. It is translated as CASSLALAGDYEQYF.

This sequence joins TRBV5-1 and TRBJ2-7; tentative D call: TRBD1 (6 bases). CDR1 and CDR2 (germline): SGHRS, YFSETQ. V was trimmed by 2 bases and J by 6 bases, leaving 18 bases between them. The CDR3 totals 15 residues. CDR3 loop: CASSFSPGAEGEQYF. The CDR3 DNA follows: TGCGCCAGCAGCTTCTCCCCAGGGGCCGAGGGCGAGCAGTACTTC.

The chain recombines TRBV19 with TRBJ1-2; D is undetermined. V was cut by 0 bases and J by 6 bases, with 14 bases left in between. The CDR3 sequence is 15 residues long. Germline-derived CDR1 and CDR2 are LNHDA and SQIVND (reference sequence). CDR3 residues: CASSIDDLMWDGYTF. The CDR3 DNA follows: TGTGCCAGTAGTATAGATGATTTGATGTGGGATGGCTACACCTTC.

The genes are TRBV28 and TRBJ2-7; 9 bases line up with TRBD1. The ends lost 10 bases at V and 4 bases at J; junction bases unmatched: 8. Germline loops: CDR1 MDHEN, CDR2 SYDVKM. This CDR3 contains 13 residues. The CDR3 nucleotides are TGTGCCATCGGACAGGGGAAACTGTACGAGCAGTACTTC. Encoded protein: CAIGQGKLYEQYF.

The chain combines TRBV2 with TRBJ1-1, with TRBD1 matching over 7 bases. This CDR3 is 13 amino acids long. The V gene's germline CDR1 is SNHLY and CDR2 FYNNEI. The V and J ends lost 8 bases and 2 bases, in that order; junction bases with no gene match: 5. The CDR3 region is CASLGQANTEAFF. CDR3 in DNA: TGTGCCAGCCTCGGACAGGCTAACACTGAAGCTTTCTTT.